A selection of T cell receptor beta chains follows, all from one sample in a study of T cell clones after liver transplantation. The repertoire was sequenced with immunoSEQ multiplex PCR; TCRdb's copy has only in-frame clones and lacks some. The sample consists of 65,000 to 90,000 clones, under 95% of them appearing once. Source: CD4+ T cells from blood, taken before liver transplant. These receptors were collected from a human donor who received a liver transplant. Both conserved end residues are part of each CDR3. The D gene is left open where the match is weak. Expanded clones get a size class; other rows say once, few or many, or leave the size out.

CDR3aa: CATSREVASYNEQFF
CDR3nt: TGTGCCACCAGCAGAGAAGTAGCTAGCTACAATGAGCAGTTCTTC
abundance: -
d_gene: -
j_gene: TRBJ2-1
v_gene: TRBV15

CDR3aa: CASRRQGTLGYTF
CDR3nt: TGTGCCAGCAGGAGACAGGGGACCCTTGGCTACACCTTC
abundance: -
d_gene: TRBD1
j_gene: TRBJ1-2
v_gene: TRBV28

CDR3aa: CASSFLGAAYNEQFF
CDR3nt: TGTGCCAGCAGTTTCCTCGGAGCGGCCTACAATGAGCAGTTCTTC
abundance: few
d_gene: -
j_gene: TRBJ2-1
v_gene: TRBV27

CDR3aa: CASSWRLGDEQFF
CDR3nt: TGTGCCAGCAGTTGGCGGCTAGGGGATGAGCAGTTCTTC
abundance: -
d_gene: -
j_gene: TRBJ2-1
v_gene: TRBV9

CDR3aa: CASSESIGVYSNSYEQYF
CDR3nt: TGTGCCAGCAGTGAAAGCATCGGAGTCTACTCTAATTCCTACGAGCAGTACTTC
abundance: -
d_gene: -
j_gene: TRBJ2-7
v_gene: TRBV6-1

CDR3aa: CASSGRGLNEQFF
CDR3nt: TGTGCCAGTAGCGGGAGGGGGCTCAATGAGCAGTTCTTC
abundance: -
d_gene: -
j_gene: TRBJ2-1
v_gene: TRBV19

CDR3aa: CASRLGGARTEAFF
CDR3nt: TGTGCCAGCAGACTAGGGGGGGCGAGGACTGAAGCTTTCTTT
abundance: -
d_gene: -
j_gene: TRBJ1-1
v_gene: TRBV6-5

CDR3aa: CASSYFAGGGREQFF
CDR3nt: TGTGCCAGCAGTTACTTCGCTGGCGGGGGTAGGGAGCAGTTCTTC
abundance: once
d_gene: TRBD2
j_gene: TRBJ2-1
v_gene: TRBV6-5

CDR3aa: CASNSQGRNEAFF
CDR3nt: TGTGCCAGTAACTCACAGGGGCGTAATGAAGCTTTCTTT
abundance: -
d_gene: TRBD1
j_gene: TRBJ1-1
v_gene: TRBV19

CDR3aa: CASSSGTSFEQYF
CDR3nt: TGTGCCAGCAGTTCCGGGACTAGCTTCGAGCAGTACTTC
abundance: -
d_gene: TRBD2
j_gene: TRBJ2-7
v_gene: TRBV28